This passage covers 5 T cell receptor beta chains from one sample sequenced in a study of CD8 T cells in ankylosing spondylitis. Study findings and constraints: A TCR beta motif made of about 8 highly homologous variants seemed typical of ankylosing spondylitis blood.

Their specific antigens are unknown. TCRdb redid the calling of the 5' RACE reads with MiXCR, one entry per CDR3 protein. The sample contains roughly 670,000 distinct CDR3 sequences, 19% of which appear only once. The sample taken for sequencing was blood, either unsorted or a sorted T cell fraction (not recorded which). These receptors all stem from a male donor with ankylosing spondylitis.

The chain uses TRBV3-1 and TRBJ1-3; D ambiguous. V was cut by 4 bases and J by 0 bases, with 22 bases left in between. The CDR3 totals 19 residues. Germline CDR1 LGHDT, CDR2 YNNKEL (reference sequence). This chain's CDR3 is CASSPLKDRIKNSGNTIYF. For the CDR3, the DNA is TGTGCCAGCAGCCCCCTAAAGGACCGAATAAAAAACTCTGGAAACACCATATATTTT. Drawing the rest from reference TRBV3-1 and TRBJ1-3, the complete variable domain is DTAVSQTPKYLVTQMGNDKSIKCEQNLGHDTMYWYKQDSKKFLKIMFSYNNKELIINETVPNRFSPKSPDKAHLNLHINSLELGDSAVYFCASSPLKDRIKNSGNTIYFGEGSWLTVV.

This clonotype was seen a few times. The J gene is TRBJ1-5, the V gene TRBV4-2; 8 nucleotides agree with TRBD1. The CDR3 is 18 residues long. V trimming: 0 bases; J trimming: 7 bases; junction bases outside the gene matches: 14. Looked up from germline, CDR1 is LGHNA and CDR2 is YNFKEQ. The CDR3, as DNA: TGTGCCAGCAGCCAAGAGGGGGGAAGAGACAGGGGAGGCCAGCCCCAGCATTTT. It is translated as CASSQEGGRDRGGQPQHF.

The chain employs TRBV10-3 and TRBJ2-7; 10 bases match TRBD2. Germline V gene sequence: CDR1 ENHRY, CDR2 SYGVKD. The CDR3 is made up of 15 amino acids. With 7 bases clipped from V and 2 bases from J, the junction kept 8 bases outside the gene matches. CDR3 region: CAIKTGLADTYEQYF. CDR3 bases: TGTGCCATCAAGACCGGACTAGCGGATACCTACGAGCAGTACTTC.

This clonotype was counted only a few times. The gene calls are TRBV4-3 and TRBJ2-1, with D possibly called TRBD1 or TRBD2 (5 bases each). Germline lookup yields CDR1 LGHNA and CDR2 YSLEER. This CDR3 comprises 15 residues. The V end lost 6 bases, the J end lost 9 bases, and 21 bases lay between the germline ends. CDR3 DNA: TGCGCCAGCAGTACCGGGACCCGCGCCCCCGGTGAGCAGTTCTTC. It translates to CASSTGTRAPGEQFF.

This chain joins TRBV6-1 and TRBJ2-7; possible D gene TRBD1, 7 bases. V gave up 7 bases and J gave up 4 bases, with 23 bases separating them. Germline CDR1 reads MNHNS; CDR2 reads SASEGT. This CDR3 is 16 amino acids long. The CDR3 DNA follows: TGTGCCAGCAAGTCCCCCCGACAGGGCGGGACTTACGAGCAGTACTTC. Translating gives CASKSPRQGGTYEQYF.